This T cell receptor beta chain was recorded in a study of T cell repertoires in aging, cancer and after chemotherapy. Overall study context: Chronic lymphocytic leukemia patients on fludarabine- or bendamustine-based regimens gave paired samples before and after chemotherapy.

Peripheral blood genomic DNA, not sorted cells or RNA, was the template. This clonotype was observed a few times. The target antigen is unknown. TRB rearrangements spanning V, D and J were amplified using mixed TRB-A/B primers. TCRdb re-derived calls from the multiplex PCR reads in MiXCR, one entry per CDR3 protein. The sample yields roughly 2,800 distinct CDR3 sequences, 49% seen once. This CDR3 contains 13 residues. CDR1 is SGHTA and CDR2 is FQGNSA in the germline V gene. The ends were cut back, 5 bases at V and 0 bases at J, with 8 bases in the middle. Study results and caveats: Compared with age-matched healthy donors, untreated hematological or solid cancer patients showed higher blood TCR clonality. In cancer patients, declining TCR diversity with age involved lost richness and lost evenness. Median generation probability rose over the chemotherapy interval in each cancer cohort, suggesting rebound thymic output.

This chain uses TRBV7-2 with TRBJ2-7; perhaps TRBD1 as D (5 bases). This receptor was obtained from a human donor with a blood cancer. The sample was blood. The CDR3 DNA reads TGTGCCAGCAGCATCAGGGACTCCTACGAGCAGTACTTC. It yields the protein CASSIRDSYEQYF. Complete variable domain (other parts from reference TRBV7-2 and TRBJ2-7): GAGVSQSPSNKVTEKGKDVELRCDPISGHTALYWYRQSLGQGLEFLIYFQGNSAPDKSGLPSDRFSAERTGGSVSTLTIQRTQQEDSAVYLCASSIRDSYEQYFGPGTRLTVT.